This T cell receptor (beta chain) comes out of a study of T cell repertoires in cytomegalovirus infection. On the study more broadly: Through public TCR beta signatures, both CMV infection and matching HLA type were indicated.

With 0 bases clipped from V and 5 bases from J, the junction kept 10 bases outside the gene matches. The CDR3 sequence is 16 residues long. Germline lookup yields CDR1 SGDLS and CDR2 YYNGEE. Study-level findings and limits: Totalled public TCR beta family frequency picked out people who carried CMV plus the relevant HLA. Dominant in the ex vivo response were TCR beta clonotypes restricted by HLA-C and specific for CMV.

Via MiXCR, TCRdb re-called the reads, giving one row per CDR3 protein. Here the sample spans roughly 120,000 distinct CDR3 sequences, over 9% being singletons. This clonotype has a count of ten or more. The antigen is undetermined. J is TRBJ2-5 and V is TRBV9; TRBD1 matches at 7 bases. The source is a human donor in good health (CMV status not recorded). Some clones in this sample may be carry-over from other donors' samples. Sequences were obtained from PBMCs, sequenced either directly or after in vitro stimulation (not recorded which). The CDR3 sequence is CASSVEGAGGIETQYF. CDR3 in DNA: TGTGCCAGCAGCGTAGAAGGGGCAGGGGGTATCGAGACCCAGTACTTC.